This TCR beta chain came from a study of blood T cell repertoires in COVID-19. Study in general: The United States, Italy and Spain were the sources of the acute and convalescent COVID-19 samples. In each case, the material was cDNA or gDNA derived from T cells, B-cell-depleted T cells, or PBMCs.

Germline-derived CDR1 and CDR2 are SGHNT and YENEEA. Trimming took off 2 bases at V and 8 bases at J, with 13 bases between the two ends. This CDR3 has 14 amino acids. Original analysis: The assay estimated nucleated cells by amplifying reference gene primers. Method: immunoSEQ multiplex PCR; TCRdb's copy keeps in-frame clones and lacks some. That table supplies the V and J calls and clone size; D and trimming were determined from the DNA. The table lists tens of thousands of clones, approximately 85% of them singletons. This receptor was identified in a man older than 75 with active COVID-19. Material: peripheral blood. This chain links TRBV11-3 with TRBJ2-4; D might be TRBD1 (6 bases). The CDR3 DNA follows: TGTGCCAGCAGCTTAAATCCATCAGGGGACATTCAGTACTTC. Translated: CASSLNPSGDIQYF.